The rows below give T cell receptor beta chains drawn from one sample of a study of vaccination and CD4 T cells after COVID-19. These receptors have no identified antigens. MiXCR was run by TCRdb on the PCR reads, yielding one entry per CDR3 protein. Of 3,500 to 4,500 distinct CDR3 sequences in the sample, about 20% were seen once. The sample was CD4+ T cells from blood, cultured in vitro, taken after SARS-CoV-2 vaccination. These receptors all stem from a human donor who had recovered from COVID-19. Both conserved end residues are part of each CDR3. Each record gives: V gene, clone size, J gene, D gene, CDR3 DNA, CDR3 protein. The D gene is left open where the match is weak. Clone size is given for some rows only: seen once, a few or many times, or a class if the clone is expanded.

v_call: TRBV18
clone_size: few
j_call: TRBJ1-2
d_call: -
cdr3_nt: TGTGCCAGCTCACCACGGGGGGGCGGCTACACCTTC
cdr3_aa: CASSPRGGGYTF

v_call: TRBV10-3
clone_size: -
j_call: TRBJ1-2
d_call: TRBD1
cdr3_nt: TGTGCCATCAGTGCCACGGGACAGACCGACGACTACACCTTC
cdr3_aa: CAISATGQTDDYTF

v_call: TRBV6-5
clone_size: -
j_call: TRBJ1-1
d_call: -
cdr3_nt: TGTGCCAGCAGTTACGACCCCAGCTACACTGAAGCTTTCTTT
cdr3_aa: CASSYDPSYTEAFF

v_call: TRBV20-1
clone_size: -
j_call: TRBJ1-1
d_call: TRBD1
cdr3_nt: TGCAGTGCTCCTCGACAGGGCGTGAACACTGAAGCTTTCTTT
cdr3_aa: CSAPRQGVNTEAFF

v_call: TRBV21-1
clone_size: -
j_call: TRBJ2-7
d_call: -
cdr3_nt: TGTGCCACCCCTCGACACCTCTACGAGCAGTACTTC
cdr3_aa: CATPRHLYEQYF

v_call: TRBV7-8
clone_size: -
j_call: TRBJ2-7
d_call: TRBD1
cdr3_nt: TGTGCCAGCAGCGTCGGACAGGCCTACGAGCAGTACTTC
cdr3_aa: CASSVGQAYEQYF

v_call: TRBV28
clone_size: few
j_call: TRBJ1-1
d_call: TRBD1
cdr3_nt: TGTGCCAGCGGGGCCACAGGGGGCTGGACTGAAGCTTTCTTT
cdr3_aa: CASGATGGWTEAFF

v_call: TRBV7-2
clone_size: medium-sized
j_call: TRBJ1-5
d_call: -
cdr3_nt: TGTGCCACACAACCGGAGAGAGGCAATCAGCCCCAGCATTTT
cdr3_aa: CATQPERGNQPQHF

v_call: TRBV7-3
clone_size: many
j_call: TRBJ2-1
d_call: -
cdr3_nt: TGTGCCAGCAGCTCCCCCTTTGGTGAGCAGTTCTTC
cdr3_aa: CASSSPFGEQFF

v_call: TRBV12-3/TRBV12-4
clone_size: -
j_call: TRBJ2-7
d_call: TRBD2
cdr3_nt: TGTGCCAGCAGACTAGCGGGGGGCTACGAGCAGTACTTC
cdr3_aa: CASRLAGGYEQYF

v_call: TRBV5-6
clone_size: few
j_call: TRBJ2-5
d_call: -
cdr3_nt: TGTGCCAGCAGCCCTAGAGGCCCGCAACAAGAGACCCAGTACTTC
cdr3_aa: CASSPRGPQQETQYF

v_call: TRBV10-3
clone_size: -
j_call: TRBJ2-1
d_call: -
cdr3_nt: TGTGCCACTTTGGGGGACCCATACAATGAGCAGTTCTTC
cdr3_aa: CATLGDPYNEQFF

v_call: TRBV7-2
clone_size: -
j_call: TRBJ1-3
d_call: -
cdr3_nt: TGTGCCAGCAGCCCAAGGGCAGGGGCTGCAAACACCATATATTTT
cdr3_aa: CASSPRAGAANTIYF

v_call: TRBV7-2
clone_size: medium-sized
j_call: TRBJ2-7
d_call: TRBD1
cdr3_nt: TGTGCCAGCAGCTTGGGGACAGGGTGGTACGAGCAGTACTTC
cdr3_aa: CASSLGTGWYEQYF

v_call: TRBV5-4
clone_size: few
j_call: TRBJ1-6
d_call: TRBD1
cdr3_nt: TGTGCCAGCAGTACAGGGGCTTCACCCCTCCACTTT
cdr3_aa: CASSTGASPLHF

v_call: TRBV5-1
clone_size: few
j_call: TRBJ2-7
d_call: -
cdr3_nt: TGCGCCAGCAGCTTGGCCCGGCAGCAAGAGCAGTACTTC
cdr3_aa: CASSLARQQEQYF

v_call: TRBV28
clone_size: -
j_call: TRBJ1-2
d_call: -
cdr3_nt: TGTGCCAGCAGTTTCTCCAGTGAGCTTCTTGGCTACACCTTC
cdr3_aa: CASSFSSELLGYTF

v_call: TRBV2
clone_size: -
j_call: TRBJ1-2
d_call: TRBD1
cdr3_nt: TGTGCCAGCAGTGAAGGGACAGGGGGCGCCTATGGCTACACCTTC
cdr3_aa: CASSEGTGGAYGYTF

v_call: TRBV29-1
clone_size: -
j_call: TRBJ1-1
d_call: -
cdr3_nt: TGCAGCGTTGAGGTTTCCATGAACACTGAAGCTTTCTTT
cdr3_aa: CSVEVSMNTEAFF

v_call: TRBV7-9
clone_size: medium-sized
j_call: TRBJ2-3
d_call: -
cdr3_nt: TGTGCCAGCAGCTTAGAGGCGGGGGCCCTCACAGATACGCAGTATTTT
cdr3_aa: CASSLEAGALTDTQYF